This TCR beta chain was found in a study of T cells in localized non-small cell lung cancer. General observations from the study: Appearing in adjacent lung were a median roughly 60 of the top 100 tumor clones. Longer overall survival associated with higher blood T cell density; shorter survival with higher adjacent-lung clonality. Compared with tumor, uninvolved adjacent lung displayed greater T cell clonality, ranking highest overall. Heterogeneity within the tumor remains possible, as just one region underwent sequencing.

TCRdb's copy holds only in-frame clones and misses some; the assay was immunoSEQ multiplex PCR. The sample holds 59,000 or so clones; approximately 91% are singletons and the top ten take just under 20%. Regarding this clone: Antigen specificity is unknown.

The sequences come from peripheral blood, collected before any cancer treatment. The sequence was collected from a man aged 40 to 75 with stage I lung adenocarcinoma.

CDR3 residues: CASSLEVGYEQYF. DNA for the CDR3: TGTGCCAGCAGCTTAGAAGTCGGCTACGAGCAGTACTTC. The chain combines TRBV7-8 with TRBJ2-7; no definite D call. Trimming stripped 1 base from V and 3 bases from J, with 7 bases between. CDR1 is SGHVS and CDR2 is FQNEAQ in the germline V gene. The length of the CDR3 is 13 residues.